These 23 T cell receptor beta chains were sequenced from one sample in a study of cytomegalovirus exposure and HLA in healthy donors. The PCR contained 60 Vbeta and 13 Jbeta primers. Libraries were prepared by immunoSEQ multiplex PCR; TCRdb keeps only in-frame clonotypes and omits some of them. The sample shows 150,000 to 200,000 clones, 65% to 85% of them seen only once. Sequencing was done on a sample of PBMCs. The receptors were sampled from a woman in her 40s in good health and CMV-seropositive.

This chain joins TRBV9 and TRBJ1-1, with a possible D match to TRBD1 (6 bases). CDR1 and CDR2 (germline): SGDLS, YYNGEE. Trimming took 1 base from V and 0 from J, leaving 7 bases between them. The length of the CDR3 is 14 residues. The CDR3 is CASSVTGMNTEAFF. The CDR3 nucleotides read TGTGCCAGCAGCGTAACAGGGATGAACACTGAAGCTTTCTTT.

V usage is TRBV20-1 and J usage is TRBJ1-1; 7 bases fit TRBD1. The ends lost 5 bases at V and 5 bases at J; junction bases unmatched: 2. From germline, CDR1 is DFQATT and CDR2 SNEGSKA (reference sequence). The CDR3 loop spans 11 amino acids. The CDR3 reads CSAGRGTEAFF. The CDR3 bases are TGCAGTGCTGGCAGGGGGACTGAAGCTTTCTTT.

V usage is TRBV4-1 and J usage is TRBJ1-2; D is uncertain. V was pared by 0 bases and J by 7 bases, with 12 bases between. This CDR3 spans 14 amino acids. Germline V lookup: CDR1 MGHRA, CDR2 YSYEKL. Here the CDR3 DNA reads TGCGCCAGCAGCCAAGATTGGGAGGGTAGTGGCTACACCTTC. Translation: CASSQDWEGSGYTF.

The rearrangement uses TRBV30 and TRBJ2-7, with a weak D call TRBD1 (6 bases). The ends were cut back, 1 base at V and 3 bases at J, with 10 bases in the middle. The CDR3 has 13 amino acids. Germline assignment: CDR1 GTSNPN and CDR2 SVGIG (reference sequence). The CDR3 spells CAWSDRDIYEQYF. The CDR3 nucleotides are TGTGCCTGGAGTGACAGGGACATCTACGAGCAGTACTTC.

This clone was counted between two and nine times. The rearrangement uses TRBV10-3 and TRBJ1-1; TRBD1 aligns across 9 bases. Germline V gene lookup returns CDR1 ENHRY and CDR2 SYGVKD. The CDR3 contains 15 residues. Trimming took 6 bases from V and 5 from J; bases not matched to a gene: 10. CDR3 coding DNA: TGTGCCATCAGCGGCGGGACAGGGAGGGGGACTGAAGCTTTCTTT. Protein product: CAISGGTGRGTEAFF.

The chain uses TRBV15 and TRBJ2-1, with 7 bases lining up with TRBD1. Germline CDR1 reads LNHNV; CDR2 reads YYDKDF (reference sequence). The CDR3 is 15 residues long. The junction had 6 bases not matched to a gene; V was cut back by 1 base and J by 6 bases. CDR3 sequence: CATSRVSAGGNEQFF. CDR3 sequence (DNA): TGTGCCACCAGCAGAGTAAGCGCAGGGGGCAATGAGCAGTTCTTC.

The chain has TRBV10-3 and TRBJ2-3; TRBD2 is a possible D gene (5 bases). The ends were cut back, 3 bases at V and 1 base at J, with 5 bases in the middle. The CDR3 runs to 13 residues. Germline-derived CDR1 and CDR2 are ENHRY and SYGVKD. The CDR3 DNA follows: TGTGCCATCAGTGAACTAGGCACAGATACGCAGTATTTT. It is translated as CAISELGTDTQYF.

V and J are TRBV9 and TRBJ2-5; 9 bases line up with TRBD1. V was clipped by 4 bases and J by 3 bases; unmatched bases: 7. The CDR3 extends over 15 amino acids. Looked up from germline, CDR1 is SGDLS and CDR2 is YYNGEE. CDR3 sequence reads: CASSYRDREKETQYF. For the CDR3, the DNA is TGTGCCAGCAGCTACAGGGACAGGGAAAAAGAGACCCAGTACTTC.

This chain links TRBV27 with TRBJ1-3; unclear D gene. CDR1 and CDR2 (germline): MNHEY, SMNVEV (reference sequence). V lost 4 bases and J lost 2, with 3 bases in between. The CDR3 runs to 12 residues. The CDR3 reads CASSYTGNTIYF. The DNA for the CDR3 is TGTGCCAGCAGTTACACTGGAAACACCATATATTTT.

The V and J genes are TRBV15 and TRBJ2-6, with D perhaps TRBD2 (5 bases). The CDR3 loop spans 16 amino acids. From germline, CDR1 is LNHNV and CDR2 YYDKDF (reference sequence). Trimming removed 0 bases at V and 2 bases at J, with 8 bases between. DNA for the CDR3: TGTGCCACCAGCAGAGACCCCGGGGCTGGGGCCAACGTCCTGACTTTC. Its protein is CATSRDPGAGANVLTF.

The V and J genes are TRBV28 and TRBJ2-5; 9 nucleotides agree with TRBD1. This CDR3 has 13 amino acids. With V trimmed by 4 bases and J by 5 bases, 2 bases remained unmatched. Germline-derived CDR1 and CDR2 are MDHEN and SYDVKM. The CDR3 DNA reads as TGTGCCAGCAGTTCGGGACAGGGTGAGACCCAGTACTTC. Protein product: CASSSGQGETQYF.

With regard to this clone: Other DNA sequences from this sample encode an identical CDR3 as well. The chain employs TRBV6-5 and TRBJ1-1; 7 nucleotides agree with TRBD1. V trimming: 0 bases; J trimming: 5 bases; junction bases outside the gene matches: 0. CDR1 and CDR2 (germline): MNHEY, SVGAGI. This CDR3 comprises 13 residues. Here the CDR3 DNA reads TGTGCCAGCAGTTACTCACAGGGGACTGAAGCTTTCTTT. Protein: CASSYSQGTEAFF.

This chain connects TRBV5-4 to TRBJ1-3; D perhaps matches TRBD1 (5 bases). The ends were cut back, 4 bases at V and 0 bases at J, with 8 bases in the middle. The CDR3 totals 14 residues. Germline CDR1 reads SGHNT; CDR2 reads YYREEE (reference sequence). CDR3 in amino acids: CASSLDSSGNTIYF. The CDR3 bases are TGTGCCAGCAGCCTCGACAGCTCTGGAAACACCATATATTTT.

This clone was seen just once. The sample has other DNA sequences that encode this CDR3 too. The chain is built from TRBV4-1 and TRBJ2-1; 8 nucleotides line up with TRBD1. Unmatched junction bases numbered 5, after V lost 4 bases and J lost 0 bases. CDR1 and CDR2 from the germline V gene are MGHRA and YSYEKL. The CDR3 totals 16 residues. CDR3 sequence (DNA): TGCGCCAGCAGCCCCGGACAGGGTAACTCCTACAATGAGCAGTTCTTC. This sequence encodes CASSPGQGNSYNEQFF.

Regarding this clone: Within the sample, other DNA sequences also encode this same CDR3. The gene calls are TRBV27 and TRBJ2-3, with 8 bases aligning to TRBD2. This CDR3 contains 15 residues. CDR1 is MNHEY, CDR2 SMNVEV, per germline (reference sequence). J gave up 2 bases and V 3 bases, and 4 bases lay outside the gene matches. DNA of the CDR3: TGTGCCAGCAGTTTTACAGCGGGAGACACAGATACGCAGTATTTT. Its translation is CASSFTAGDTDTQYF.

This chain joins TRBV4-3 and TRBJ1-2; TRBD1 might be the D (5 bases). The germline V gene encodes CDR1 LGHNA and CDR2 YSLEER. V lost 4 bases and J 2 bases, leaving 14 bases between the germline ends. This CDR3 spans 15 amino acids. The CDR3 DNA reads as TGCGCCAGCAGCCTTAGGACAAGCGCCAACTATGGCTACACCTTC. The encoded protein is CASSLRTSANYGYTF.

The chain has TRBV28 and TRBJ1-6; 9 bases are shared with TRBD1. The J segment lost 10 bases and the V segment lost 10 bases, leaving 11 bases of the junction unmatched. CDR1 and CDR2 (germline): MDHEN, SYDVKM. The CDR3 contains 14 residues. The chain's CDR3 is CATFSRTGVSPLHF. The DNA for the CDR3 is TGTGCCACCTTCTCGAGGACAGGGGTATCACCCCTCCACTTT.

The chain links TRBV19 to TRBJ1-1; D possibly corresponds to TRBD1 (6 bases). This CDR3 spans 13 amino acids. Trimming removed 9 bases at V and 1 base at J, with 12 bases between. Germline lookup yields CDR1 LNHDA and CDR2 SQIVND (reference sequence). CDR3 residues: CASQPTGNTEAFF. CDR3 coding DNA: TGTGCCAGCCAACCGACAGGGAACACTGAAGCTTTCTTT.

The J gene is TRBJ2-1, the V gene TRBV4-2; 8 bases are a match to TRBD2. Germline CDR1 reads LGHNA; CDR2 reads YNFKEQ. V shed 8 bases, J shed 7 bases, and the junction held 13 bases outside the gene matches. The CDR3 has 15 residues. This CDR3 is CASGFSGAAGNEQFF. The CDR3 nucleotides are TGTGCCAGCGGATTTAGCGGGGCAGCGGGGAATGAGCAGTTCTTC.

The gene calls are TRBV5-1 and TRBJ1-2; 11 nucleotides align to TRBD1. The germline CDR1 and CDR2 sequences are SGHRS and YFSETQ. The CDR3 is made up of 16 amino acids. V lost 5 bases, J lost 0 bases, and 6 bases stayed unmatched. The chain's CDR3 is CASSLVGQGANYGYTF. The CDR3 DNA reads TGCGCCAGCAGTCTGGTGGGACAGGGGGCTAACTATGGCTACACCTTC.

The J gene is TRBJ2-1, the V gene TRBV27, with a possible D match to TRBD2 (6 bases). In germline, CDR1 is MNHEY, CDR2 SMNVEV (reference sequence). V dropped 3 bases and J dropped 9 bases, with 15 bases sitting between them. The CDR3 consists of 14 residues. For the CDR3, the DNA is TGTGCCAGCAGTTTTTACGCGGGATTGGGTGAGCAGTTCTTC. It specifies CASSFYAGLGEQFF.

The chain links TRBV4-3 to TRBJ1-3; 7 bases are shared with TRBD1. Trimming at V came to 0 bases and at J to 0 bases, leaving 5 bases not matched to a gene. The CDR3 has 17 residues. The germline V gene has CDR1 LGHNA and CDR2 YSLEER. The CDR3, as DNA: TGCGCCAGCAGCCAAGAAAGGGGGCTGAGCTCTGGAAACACCATATATTTT. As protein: CASSQERGLSSGNTIYF.

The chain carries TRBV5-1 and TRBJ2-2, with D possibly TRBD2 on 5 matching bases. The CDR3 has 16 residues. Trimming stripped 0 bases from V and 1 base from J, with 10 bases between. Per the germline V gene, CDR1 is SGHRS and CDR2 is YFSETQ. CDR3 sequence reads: CASSLVEALNTGELFF. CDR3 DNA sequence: TGCGCCAGCAGCTTGGTGGAGGCCTTGAACACCGGGGAGCTGTTTTTT.